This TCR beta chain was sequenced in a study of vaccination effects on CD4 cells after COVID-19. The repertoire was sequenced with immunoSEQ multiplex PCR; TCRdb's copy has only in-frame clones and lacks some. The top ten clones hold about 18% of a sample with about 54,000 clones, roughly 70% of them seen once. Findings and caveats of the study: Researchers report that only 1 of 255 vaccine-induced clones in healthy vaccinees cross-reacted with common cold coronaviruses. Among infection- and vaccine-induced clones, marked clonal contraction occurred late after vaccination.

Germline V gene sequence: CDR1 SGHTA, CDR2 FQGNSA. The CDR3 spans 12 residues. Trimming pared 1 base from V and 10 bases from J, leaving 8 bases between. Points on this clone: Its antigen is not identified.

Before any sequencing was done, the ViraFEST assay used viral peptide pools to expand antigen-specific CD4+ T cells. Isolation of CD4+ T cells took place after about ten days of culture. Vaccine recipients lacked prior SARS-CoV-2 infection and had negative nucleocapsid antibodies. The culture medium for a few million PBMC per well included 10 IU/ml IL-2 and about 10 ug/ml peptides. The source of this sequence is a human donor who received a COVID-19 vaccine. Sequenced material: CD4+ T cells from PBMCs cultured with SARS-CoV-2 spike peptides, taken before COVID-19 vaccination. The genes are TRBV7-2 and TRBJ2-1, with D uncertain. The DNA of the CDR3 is TGTGCCAGCAGCTTAGTCTCGGGCGAGCAGTTCTTC. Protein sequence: CASSLVSGEQFF.